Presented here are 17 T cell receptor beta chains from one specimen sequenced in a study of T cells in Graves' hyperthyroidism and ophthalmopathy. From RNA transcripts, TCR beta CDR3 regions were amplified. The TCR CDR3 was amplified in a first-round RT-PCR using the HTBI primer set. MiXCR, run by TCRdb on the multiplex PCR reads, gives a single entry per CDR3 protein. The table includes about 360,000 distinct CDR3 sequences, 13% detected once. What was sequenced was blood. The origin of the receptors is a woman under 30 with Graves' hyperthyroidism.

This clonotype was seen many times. CDR3 protein: CASRDEGALGANVLTF. The CDR3, as DNA: TGTGCCAGCAGGGATGAGGGGGCGCTGGGGGCCAACGTCCTGACTTTC. This chain connects TRBV27 to TRBJ2-6, with 7 bases identical to TRBD1. The junction had 9 bases not matched to a gene; V was cut back by 6 bases and J by 4 bases. Germline V gene data show CDR1 as MNHEY and CDR2 as SMNVEV (reference sequence). The CDR3 has 16 amino acids.

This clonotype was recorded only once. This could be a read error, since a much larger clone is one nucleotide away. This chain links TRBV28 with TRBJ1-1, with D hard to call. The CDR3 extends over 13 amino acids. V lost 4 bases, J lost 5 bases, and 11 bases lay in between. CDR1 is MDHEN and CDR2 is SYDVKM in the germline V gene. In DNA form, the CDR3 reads TGTGCCAGCAGTTCCCCTAAAGGGACTGAAGCTTTCTTT. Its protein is CASSSPKGTEAFF. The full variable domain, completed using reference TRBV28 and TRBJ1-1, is DVKVTQSSRYLVKRTGEKVFLECVQDMDHENMFWYRQDPGLGLRLIYFSYDVKMKEKGDIPEGYSVSREKKERFSLILESASTNQTSMYLCASSSPKGTEAFFGQGTRLTVV.

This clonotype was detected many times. The CDR3 sequence is CASSPPGRPGETQYF. Written as DNA, the CDR3 is TGTGCCAGCTCACCACCGGGCCGCCCGGGAGAGACCCAGTACTTC. The V and J genes are TRBV18 and TRBJ2-5; D not resolved. The V gene lost 0 bases and the J gene lost 4 bases, with 12 bases spanning the gap. The germline gives CDR1 KGHSH, CDR2 LQKENI. The CDR3 length is 15 residues.

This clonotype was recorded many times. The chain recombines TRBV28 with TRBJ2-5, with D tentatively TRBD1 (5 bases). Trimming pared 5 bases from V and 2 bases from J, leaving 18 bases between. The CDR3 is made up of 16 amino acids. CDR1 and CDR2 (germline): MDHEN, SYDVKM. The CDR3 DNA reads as TGTGCCAGCAGTCCAGGGTCGGTGGCAGGTCAAGAGACCCAGTACTTC. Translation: CASSPGSVAGQETQYF.

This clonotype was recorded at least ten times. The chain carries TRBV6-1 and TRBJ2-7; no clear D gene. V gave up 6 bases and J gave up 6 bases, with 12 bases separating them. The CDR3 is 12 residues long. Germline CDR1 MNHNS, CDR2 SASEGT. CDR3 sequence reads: CASRARPSEQYF. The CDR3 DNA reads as TGTGCCAGCAGAGCGCGTCCAAGCGAGCAGTACTTC.

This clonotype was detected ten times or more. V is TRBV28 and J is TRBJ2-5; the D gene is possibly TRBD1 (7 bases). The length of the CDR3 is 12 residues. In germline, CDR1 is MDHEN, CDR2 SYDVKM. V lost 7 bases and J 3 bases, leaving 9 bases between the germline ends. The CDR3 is CASTGGKETQYF. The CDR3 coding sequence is TGTGCCAGCACAGGGGGGAAAGAGACCCAGTACTTC.

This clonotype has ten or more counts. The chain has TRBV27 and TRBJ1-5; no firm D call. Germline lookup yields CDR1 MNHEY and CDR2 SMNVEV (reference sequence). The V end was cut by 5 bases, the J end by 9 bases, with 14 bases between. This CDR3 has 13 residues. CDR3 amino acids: CASSDNPSTPQHF. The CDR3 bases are TGTGCCAGCAGTGACAATCCAAGTACGCCCCAGCATTTT.

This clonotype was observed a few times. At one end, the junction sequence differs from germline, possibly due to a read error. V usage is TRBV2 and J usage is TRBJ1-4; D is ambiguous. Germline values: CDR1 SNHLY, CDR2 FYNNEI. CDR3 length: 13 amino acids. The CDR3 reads CASREDYNEKLFF. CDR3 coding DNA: TGTGCCAGCAGGGAAGACTATAATGAAAAACTGTTTTTT. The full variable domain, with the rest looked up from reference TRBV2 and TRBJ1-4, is EPEVTQTPSHQVTQMGQEVILRCVPISNHLYFYWYRQILGQKVEFLVSFYNNEISEKSEIFDDQFSVERPDGSNFTLKIRSTKLEDSAMYFCASREDYNEKLFFGSGTQLSVL.

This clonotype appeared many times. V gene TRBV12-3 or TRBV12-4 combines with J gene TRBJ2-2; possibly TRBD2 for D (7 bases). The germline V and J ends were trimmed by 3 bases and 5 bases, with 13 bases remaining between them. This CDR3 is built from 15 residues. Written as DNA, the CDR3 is TGTGCCAGCAGTTTCGGGGGGCGGGGAACCGGGGAGCTGTTTTTT. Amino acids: CASSFGGRGTGELFF.

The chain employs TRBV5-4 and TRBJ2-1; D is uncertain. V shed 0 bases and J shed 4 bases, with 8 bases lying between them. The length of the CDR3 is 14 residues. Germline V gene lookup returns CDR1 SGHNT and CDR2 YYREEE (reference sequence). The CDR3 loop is CASSLESGYNEQFF. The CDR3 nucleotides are TGTGCCAGCAGCTTGGAATCTGGATACAATGAGCAGTTCTTC.

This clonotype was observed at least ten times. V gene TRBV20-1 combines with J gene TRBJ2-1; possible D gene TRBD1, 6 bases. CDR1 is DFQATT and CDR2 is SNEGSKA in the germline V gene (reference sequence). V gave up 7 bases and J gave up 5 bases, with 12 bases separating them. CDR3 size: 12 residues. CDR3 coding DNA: TGCAGTGGTCAGGCAGGGGACAATGAGCAGTTCTTC. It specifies CSGQAGDNEQFF.

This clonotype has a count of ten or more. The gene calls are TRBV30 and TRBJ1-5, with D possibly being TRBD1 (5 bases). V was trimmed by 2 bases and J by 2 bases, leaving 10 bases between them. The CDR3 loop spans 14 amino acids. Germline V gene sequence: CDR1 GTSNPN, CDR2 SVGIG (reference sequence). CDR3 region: CAWSTGVGNQPQHF. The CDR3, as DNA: TGTGCCTGGAGTACGGGGGTCGGCAATCAGCCCCAGCATTTT.

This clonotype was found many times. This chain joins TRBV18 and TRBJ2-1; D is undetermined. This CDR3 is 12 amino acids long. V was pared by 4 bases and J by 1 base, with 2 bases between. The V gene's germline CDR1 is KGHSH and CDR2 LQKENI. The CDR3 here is CASSQSYNEQFF. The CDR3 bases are TGTGCCAGCTCACAATCCTACAATGAGCAGTTCTTC. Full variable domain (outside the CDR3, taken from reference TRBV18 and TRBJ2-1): NAGVMQNPRHLVRRRGQEARLRCSPMKGHSHVYWYRQLPEEGLKFMVYLQKENIIDESGMPKERFSAEFPKEGPSILRIQQVVRGDSAAYFCASSQSYNEQFFGPGTRLTVL.

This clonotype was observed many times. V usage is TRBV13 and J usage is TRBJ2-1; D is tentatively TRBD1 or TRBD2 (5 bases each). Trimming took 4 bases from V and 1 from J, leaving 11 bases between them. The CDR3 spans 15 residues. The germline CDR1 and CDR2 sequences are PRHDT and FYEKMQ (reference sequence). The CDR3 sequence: CASSWGRLSYNEQFF. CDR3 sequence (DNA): TGTGCCAGCAGCTGGGGACGCCTTTCCTACAATGAGCAGTTCTTC.

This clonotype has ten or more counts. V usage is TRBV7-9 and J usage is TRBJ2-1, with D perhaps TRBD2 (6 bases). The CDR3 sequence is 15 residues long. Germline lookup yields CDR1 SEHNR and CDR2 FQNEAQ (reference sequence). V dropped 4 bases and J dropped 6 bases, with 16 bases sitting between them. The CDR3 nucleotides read TGTGCCAGCAGCTGGGGGGAACCGGCGGGCAATGAGCAGTTCTTC. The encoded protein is CASSWGEPAGNEQFF.

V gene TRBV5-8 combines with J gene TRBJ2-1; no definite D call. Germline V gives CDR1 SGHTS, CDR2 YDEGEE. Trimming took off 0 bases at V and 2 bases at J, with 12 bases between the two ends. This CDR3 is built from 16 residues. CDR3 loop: CASSLGELMAYNEQFF. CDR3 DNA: TGTGCCAGCAGCTTGGGAGAGCTAATGGCCTACAATGAGCAGTTCTTC.

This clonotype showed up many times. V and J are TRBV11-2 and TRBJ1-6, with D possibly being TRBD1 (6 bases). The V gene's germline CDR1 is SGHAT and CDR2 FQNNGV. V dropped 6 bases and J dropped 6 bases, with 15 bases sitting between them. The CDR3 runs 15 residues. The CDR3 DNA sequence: TGTGCCAGCAGTCCCCGGACAGCGGGTAATTCACCCCTCCACTTT. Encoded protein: CASSPRTAGNSPLHF.